This note documents a single TCR beta chain sequence. Participants reported their clinical history, and cohort assignment relied on those reports. This sample was included in a study of blood T cell repertoires in COVID-19. Overall study context: Italy, Spain and the United States were the sources of the convalescent and acute COVID-19 samples.

Deletions cut 3 bases from V and 5 bases from J, with 14 bases between. The CDR3 has 14 residues. The germline V gene encodes CDR1 MNHNS and CDR2 SASEGT. Sequenced by immunoSEQ multiplex PCR; TCRdb stores in-frame clones only, minus some. The table has some 300,000 clones, under 90% seen once; the top ten hold about 4.1%. The sample was PBMCs or T cells enriched from blood (not recorded which). The clonotype comes from a man aged 25 to 45 who had recovered from COVID-19. This rearrangement joins TRBV6-1 to TRBJ2-7; possible D gene TRBD2, 7 bases. This CDR3 is CASSDWGGANEQYF. CDR3 bases: TGTGCCAGCAGTGATTGGGGGGGGGCCAACGAGCAGTACTTC.